This T cell receptor (beta chain) was documented in a study of blood T cell repertoires in COVID-19 (dated by TCRdb to about 2020). Context from the whole study: Collaborator samples came from the United States, Italy and Spain and covered acute and convalescent phases of COVID-19. Where available, HLA class I and class II types were obtained from metadata supplied by the sample provider rather than from assay-based typing. The dataset comprised deeply sampled blood TCRbeta repertoires from subjects exposed to, actively infected with, or recovered from COVID-19. Samples came from the ongoing ImmuneRACE study (first 160 participants) plus 1,254 subjects from 6 global collaborators. The repertoires were made available in a free public database intended to serve as a resource for research on the immune response to SARS-CoV-2. The prospective study material was composed of cDNA or gDNA derived from T cells, B-cell-depleted T cells, or PBMCs. A de-identified subject ID, COVID-19 status, age in years and sex were almost always included in the sample metadata. Beyond this particular receptor, the publication reports: The quantity of clinical and demographic metadata differed by source and by participant and was supplied without curation.

Whole blood was collected in K2EDTA tubes by collaborating institutions according to the institutions' own protocols. For TCRbeta analysis, collaborators shipped samples as frozen whole blood, isolated PBMCs, or DNA extracted from either of those sample types. About this clone: No cognate antigen has been identified for it. Base quality data are lacking; no much larger clone is found one base away.

From the germline V gene, CDR1 is MNHEY and CDR2 is SVGEGT. The CDR3 covers 16 residues, taking in both the cysteine and the phenylalanine. Only the CDR3 DNA stays, 48 bases, in frame from base 1. V and J are truncated by 5 bases and 10 bases respectively, leaving an intervening sequence of 21 bases. TCRbeta CDR3 regions were amplified from genomic DNA using the immunoSEQ Assay, a bias-controlled multiplex PCR. As for the original processing: Within the assay, amplification of reference gene primers was used to estimate how many nucleated cells each sample contained. To quantify the absolute abundance of each unique TCRbeta CDR3 rearrangement, sequence reads were collapsed and filtered. Productive Simpson clonality was computed per sample as the square root of Simpson's diversity index over productive rearrangements. Drawn from immuneACCESS, this table holds only the in-frame rearrangements with V and J called that TCRdb kept. Clones are partly lost; checked studies trace under half to an unresolved V gene and leave the rest unexplained. From that table come the V and J calls and clone size; the DNA was used to work out D and trimming. This sample lists around 150,000 clones; 65% to 90% were detected once. The top ten clonotypes cover roughly 3.3% of the sample.

The chain is assembled from TRBV6-2 or TRBV6-3 and TRBJ1-6; the D gene is possibly TRBD1, with 6 bases matching. This clonotype originated in a man between 65 and 85 years old with acute or convalescent COVID-19. Sequencing was done on a sample of peripheral blood. The nucleotide sequence is TGTGCCAGCAGTGGCCCACAGGGAACGCTCGGGTCACCCCTCCACTTT. Translated, it gives CASSGPQGTLGSPLHF.